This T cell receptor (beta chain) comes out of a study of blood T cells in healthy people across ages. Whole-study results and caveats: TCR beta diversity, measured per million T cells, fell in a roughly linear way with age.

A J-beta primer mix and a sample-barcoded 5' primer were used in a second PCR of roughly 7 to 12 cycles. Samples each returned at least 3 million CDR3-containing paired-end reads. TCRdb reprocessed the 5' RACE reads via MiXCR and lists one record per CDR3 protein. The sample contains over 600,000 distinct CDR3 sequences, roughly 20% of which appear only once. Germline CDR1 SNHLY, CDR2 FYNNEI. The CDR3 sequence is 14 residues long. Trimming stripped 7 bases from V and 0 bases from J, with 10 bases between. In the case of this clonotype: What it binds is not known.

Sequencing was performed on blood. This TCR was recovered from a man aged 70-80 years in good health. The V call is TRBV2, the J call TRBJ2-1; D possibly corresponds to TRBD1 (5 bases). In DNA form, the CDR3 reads TGTGCCAGCATCGCGACAGTCTCCTACAATGAGCAGTTCTTC. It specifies CASIATVSYNEQFF.